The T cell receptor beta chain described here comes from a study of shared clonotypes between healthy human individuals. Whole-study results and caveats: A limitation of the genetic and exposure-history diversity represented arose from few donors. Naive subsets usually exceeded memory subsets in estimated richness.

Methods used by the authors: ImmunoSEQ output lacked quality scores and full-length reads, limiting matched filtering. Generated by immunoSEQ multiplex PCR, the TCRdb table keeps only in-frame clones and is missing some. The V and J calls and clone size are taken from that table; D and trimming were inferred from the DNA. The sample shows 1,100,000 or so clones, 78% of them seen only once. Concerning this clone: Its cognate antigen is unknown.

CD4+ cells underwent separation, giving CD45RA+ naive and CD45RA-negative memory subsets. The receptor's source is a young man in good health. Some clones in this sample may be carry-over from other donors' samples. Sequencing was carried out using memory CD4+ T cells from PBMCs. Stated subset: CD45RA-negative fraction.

The CDR3 DNA reads TGTGCCAGCTCTATACAGGGTGCGAACACTGAAGCTTTCTTT. It codes for CASSIQGANTEAFF. The rearrangement uses TRBV18 and TRBJ1-1; perhaps TRBD1 as D (6 bases). The CDR3 covers 14 residues. Trimming stripped 6 bases from V and 1 base from J, with 12 bases between. Germline V gene data show CDR1 as KGHSH and CDR2 as LQKENI.